These 13 T cell receptor beta chains were sequenced from one sample in a study of CD8+CD57+ T cells in acquired aplastic anemia. Researchers used genomic DNA as the template to profile TCR beta VDJ and CDR3. From the reads, TCRdb called clonotypes with MiXCR, one entry per CDR3 protein. This table has approximately 170,000 distinct CDR3 sequences, 55% to 75% appearing once. The source material was sorted CD4+, CD8+, or CD8+CD57+ T cells (not recorded which) from PBMCs. The source is a human donor in good health.

The chain recombines TRBV10-3 with TRBJ1-1; D remains ambiguous. V lost 11 bases, J lost 1 base, and 11 bases lay in between. CDR1 and CDR2 from the germline V gene are ENHRY and SYGVKD. This CDR3 contains 12 residues. CDR3: CASSPKNTEAFF. As DNA, the CDR3 is TGTGCCTCAAGTCCCAAGAACACTGAAGCTTTCTTT.

Many counts were recorded for this clonotype. The CDR3 reads CASSELQGIAGQYF. The CDR3, as DNA: TGCGCCAGCAGCGAACTACAGGGTATCGCAGGGCAGTACTTC. The chain recombines TRBV4-1 with TRBJ2-7, with D maybe TRBD1 (6 bases). Deletions cut 5 bases from V and 9 bases from J, with 20 bases between. The CDR3 length is 14 residues. Looked up from germline, CDR1 is MGHRA and CDR2 is YSYEKL.

The sample holds a few counts of this clonotype. The chain is built from TRBV5-1 and TRBJ2-7; 9 bases agree with TRBD1. Germline V gene sequence: CDR1 SGHRS, CDR2 YFSETQ. V shed 0 bases, J shed 6 bases, and the junction held 4 bases outside the gene matches. This CDR3 is 14 amino acids long. The CDR3 here is CASSLVGTGREQYF. CDR3 DNA: TGCGCCAGCAGCTTGGTGGGGACAGGGCGCGAGCAGTACTTC.

V usage is TRBV10-1 and J usage is TRBJ2-1, with TRBD2 matching over 14 bases. J lost 7 bases, V lost 6 bases, and 5 bases had no gene match. The CDR3 is made up of 15 amino acids. Germline assignment: CDR1 WNHNN and CDR2 SYGVQD (reference sequence). The CDR3 is CASSVGLAGANEQFF. In DNA, the CDR3 is TGCGCCAGCAGCGTGGGACTAGCGGGAGCAAATGAGCAGTTCTTC.

With respect to this clonotype: An end of the junction differs from the germline gene, which may be a read error. The chain joins TRBV9 to TRBJ1-6; D is perhaps TRBD1 (6 bases). Germline V gene data show CDR1 as SGDLS and CDR2 as YYNGEE. This CDR3 is built from 14 residues. The CDR3 spells CASSLVGQGSPLHF. CDR3 coding DNA: TGCGCCAGCAGCTTGGTGGGGCAGGGGTCACCCCTCCACTTT.

This clonotype was observed at least ten times. The chain recombines TRBV4-2 with TRBJ2-1; D remains ambiguous. Germline values: CDR1 LGHNA, CDR2 YNFKEQ. The V end was cut by 0 bases, the J end by 4 bases, with 10 bases between. This CDR3 spans 15 amino acids. The CDR3 loop is CASSQDQDKYNEQFF. The CDR3 nucleotides read TGTGCCAGCAGCCAAGATCAAGATAAATACAATGAGCAGTTCTTC.

This clonotype is a singleton in its sample. The chain joins TRBV9 to TRBJ2-7; TRBD1 might be the D (6 bases). The ends were cut back, 4 bases at V and 0 bases at J, with 20 bases in the middle. This CDR3 is built from 17 residues. CDR1 is SGDLS, CDR2 YYNGEE, per germline. The CDR3 DNA reads as TGTGCCAGCAGCCATAATAGGGGACATCCGAACTCCTACGAGCAGTACTTC. It codes for CASSHNRGHPNSYEQYF.

The chain carries TRBV19 and TRBJ1-2; weak D call: TRBD1 (5 bases). The CDR3 has 15 amino acids. V lost 3 bases and J 4 bases, leaving 15 bases between the germline ends. Germline V gene data show CDR1 as LNHDA and CDR2 as SQIVND (reference sequence). The CDR3 here is CASSIPGRMIYGYTF. The CDR3 DNA is TGTGCCAGTAGTATTCCGGGACGGATGATCTATGGCTACACCTTC.

This chain joins TRBV18 and TRBJ1-3, with D uncertain. This CDR3 region has 11 residues. Trimming pared 6 bases from V and 8 bases from J, leaving 8 bases between. Germline lookup yields CDR1 KGHSH and CDR2 LQKENI. The CDR3 loop reads CASSLQDTIYF. The CDR3, as DNA: TGTGCCAGCTCCCTCCAAGACACCATATATTTT.

This clonotype was seen at least ten times. CDR3 region: CSVGGVRARSYNEQFF. The CDR3 DNA sequence: TGCAGCGTTGGGGGGGTCCGGGCACGGTCCTACAATGAGCAGTTCTTC. The J gene is TRBJ2-1, the V gene TRBV29-1, with D perhaps matching TRBD2 (6 bases). Germline V gene data show CDR1 as SQVTM and CDR2 as ANQGSEA. Trimming stripped 4 bases from V and 1 base from J, with 17 bases between. CDR3 length equals 16 residues.

As to this clonotype: One junction end does not reproduce the germline sequence, and a read error may be involved. J is TRBJ2-2 and V is TRBV4-2; no reliable D call. Per the germline V gene, CDR1 is LGHNA and CDR2 is YNFKEQ. The CDR3 covers 14 residues. Here the CDR3 reads CANSHRANTGELFF. In DNA form, the CDR3 reads TGTGCCAACAGCCACCGCGCGAACACCGGGGAGCTGTTTTTT.

In DNA, the CDR3 is TGCAGTGCGCCACCCGGGGGGGCCATAGGCTACACCTTC. Encoded protein: CSAPPGGAIGYTF. The V call is TRBV20-1, the J call TRBJ1-2, with a possible D match to TRBD1 (6 bases). The V gene lost 6 bases and the J gene lost 8 bases, with 19 bases spanning the gap. This CDR3 contains 13 residues. The germline gives CDR1 DFQATT, CDR2 SNEGSKA (reference sequence).

This clonotype was seen only once. One end of the junction varies from germline; a read error may be responsible. CDR3 loop: CASGLWDLNTESFF. CDR3 DNA: TGTGCCAGCGGCTTGTGGGACTTGAACACTGAATCTTTCTTT. This chain connects TRBV11-2 to TRBJ1-1; D may be TRBD1 (5 bases). The CDR3 loop spans 14 amino acids. The germline gives CDR1 SGHAT, CDR2 FQNNGV.